The source of this T cell receptor beta chain is a study of blood T cells in healthy people across ages. The overall study: There was about one barcoded beta molecule captured by template switching per two T cells.

Points on this clonotype: As yet, its antigen is unknown.

The CDR3 contains 16 residues. The use of a sample-barcoded 5' primer and a J-beta primer mix characterized a second PCR of roughly 6 to 11 cycles. MiXCR was run by TCRdb on the 5' RACE reads, yielding one entry per CDR3 protein. The table lists roughly 1,000,000 distinct CDR3 sequences, under 30% of them singletons. Findings and caveats of the study: Diversity figures derived from one million T cells were judged to underestimate the true value. Changes in expanded clonotypes were possibly confounded, as the CMV status of donors was unknown.

The same data also contributed to another study, on T cells of mothers and their children.

This sequence was found in a girl aged 2 to 10 in good health. Specimen: blood. The chain has TRBV21-1 and TRBJ1-4. TRBV21-1 is annotated as a pseudogene. CDR3 region: CASRTRRDSGGEKLFF. The CDR3 DNA follows: TGTGCCAGCAGAACCCGTAGGGACTCAGGCGGGGAAAAACTGTTTTTT.